These 18 T cell receptor beta chains came from one sample sequenced in a study of T cells in Graves' hyperthyroidism and ophthalmopathy (dated by TCRdb to between 2019 and 2020). Libraries were built with multiplex PCR. The sample was run on an Illumina HiSeq 2000. TCR beta CDR3 regions were amplified from RNA transcripts. For the first round of RT-PCR on the TCR CDR3, the HTBI primer set was used together with the Qiagen OneStep RT-PCR kit. TCRdb's own reprocessing of the public reads used fastp at Q25 and MiXCR and kept productive beta chains. Each CDR3 protein appears once, grouped with its most common genes and DNA. A total of hundreds of thousands of distinct CDR3 sequences appear in this sample, over 40% of them only once. The ten largest clones represent under 8.5% of the sample. Material for sequencing was peripheral blood or thyroid tissue (not recorded which). These TCRs come from an adult man with Graves' disease, either hyperthyroidism or ophthalmopathy (not recorded which).

In its sample, this clonotype was seen many times. The chain carries TRBV2 and TRBJ1-4; 9 nucleotides agree with TRBD1. The germline V gene encodes CDR1 SNHLY and CDR2 FYNNEI. This CDR3 is 15 amino acids long. Trimming removed 3 bases from V and 8 bases from J; junction bases left unmatched: 7. The CDR3 spells CASSDKGQGGEKLFF. The CDR3 coding sequence is TGTGCCAGCAGTGACAAGGGACAGGGAGGGGAAAAACTGTTTTTT. The full variable domain, with the rest looked up from reference TRBV2 and TRBJ1-4, is EPEVTQTPSHQVTQMGQEVILRCVPISNHLYFYWYRQILGQKVEFLVSFYNNEISEKSEIFDDQFSVERPDGSNFTLKIRSTKLEDSAMYFCASSDKGQGGEKLFFGSGTQLSVL.

This clonotype was counted many times. The chain carries TRBV7-9 and TRBJ2-5; the D is unclear. V was pared by 3 bases and J by 1 base, with 9 bases between. There are 14 residues in the CDR3. From germline, CDR1 is SEHNR and CDR2 FQNEAQ (reference sequence). The CDR3 reads CASSFTTAQETQYF. Here the CDR3 DNA reads TGTGCCAGCAGCTTCACGACGGCCCAAGAGACCCAGTACTTC.

This clonotype was seen ten or more times. The J gene is TRBJ1-2, the V gene TRBV29-1; 8 bases fit TRBD1. Germline V gives CDR1 SQVTM, CDR2 ANQGSEA. V lost 3 bases to trimming and J lost 8 bases; unmatched junction nucleotides: 8. The CDR3 runs to 13 residues. CDR3 sequence reads: CSVDRGLTGGYTF. In nucleotides, the CDR3 is TGCAGCGTTGACAGGGGGCTGACAGGCGGCTACACCTTC.

The chain employs TRBV29-1 and TRBJ2-5; TRBD2 matches at 11 bases. CDR1 and CDR2 from the germline V gene are SQVTM and ANQGSEA. The CDR3 is 16 amino acids. V lost 4 bases and J lost 1; bases outside the gene matches: 8. DNA for the CDR3: TGCAGCGTTGCGGGTAGCGGGGGGGACATCCAAGAGACCCAGTACTTC. Encoded protein: CSVAGSGGDIQETQYF.

V is TRBV7-8 and J is TRBJ2-7; 11 positions agree with TRBD2. The trim removed 1 base at V and 5 bases at J, leaving 1 base unmatched. Germline V gives CDR1 SGHVS, CDR2 FQNEAQ. The CDR3 is made up of 14 amino acids. CDR3 nucleotide sequence: TGTGCCAGCAGCTTAGTGGGACTAGCGGACGAGCAGTACTTC. This sequence encodes CASSLVGLADEQYF.

Concerning this clonotype: A read error is possible here, since a much larger clone lies one base away. This rearrangement joins TRBV2 to TRBJ1-2; perhaps TRBD1 as D (6 bases). The V gene's germline CDR1 is SNHLY and CDR2 FYNNEI. The CDR3 extends over 13 amino acids. Trimming took 7 bases from V and 7 from J, leaving 16 bases between them. CDR3 DNA sequence: TGTGCCAGCAAGGACGGGGGGCGAGGTGGCTACACCTTC. Translation: CASKDGGRGGYTF.

V and J are TRBV2 and TRBJ1-4, with TRBD1 as a possible D gene (5 bases). Trimming removed 7 bases at V and 8 bases at J, with 11 bases between. Germline V gives CDR1 SNHLY, CDR2 FYNNEI. The CDR3 is 12 residues long. The CDR3 loop reads CASTGTGEKLFF. CDR3 in DNA: TGTGCCAGCACCGGGACGGGCGAAAAACTGTTTTTT.

This clonotype was observed a few times. This chain connects TRBV5-4 to TRBJ1-5; 7 bases align to TRBD1. The CDR3 runs to 14 residues. The germline gives CDR1 SGHNT, CDR2 YYREEE (reference sequence). V was pared by 6 bases and J by 5 bases, with 8 bases of the junction left unmatched. The CDR3 DNA is TGTGCCAGCATCCAGGGACAGATTCATCAGCCCCAGCATTTT. Translation: CASIQGQIHQPQHF.

This chain joins TRBV24-1 and TRBJ2-2; the match to TRBD1 covers 7 bases. J lost 5 bases, V lost 5 bases, and 4 bases had no gene match. The length of the CDR3 is 14 residues. Looked up from germline, CDR1 is KGHDR and CDR2 is SFDVKD. CDR3 in amino acids: CATSGPGQTGELFF. In DNA, the CDR3 is TGTGCCACCAGTGGCCCGGGACAGACCGGGGAGCTGTTTTTT.

Worth noting for this clonotype: Sequence at one end of the junction differs from germline and may be a read error. The J gene is TRBJ1-4, the V gene TRBV7-3; no clear D. CDR3 length: 14 residues. The germline V gene encodes CDR1 SGHTA and CDR2 FQGTGA. The CDR3 sequence is CASSESEGRERLFF. CDR3 bases: TGTGCCAGCAGTGAATCGGAGGGAAGGGAAAGACTGTTTTTT.

The chain couples TRBV7-6 to TRBJ2-5; D is uncertain. CDR1 and CDR2 from the germline V gene are SGHVS and FNYEAQ. The CDR3 extends over 15 amino acids. The germline V and J ends were trimmed by 10 bases and 5 bases, with 23 bases remaining between them. CDR3 nucleotide sequence: TGTGCCACCAAGCTTAACGCGAGGCCGGGTGAGACCCAGTACTTC. It encodes CATKLNARPGETQYF. The entire variable domain, with the rest obtained from reference TRBV7-6 and TRBJ2-5, is as follows: GAGVSQSPRYKVTKRGQDVALRCDPISGHVSLYWYRQALGQGPEFLTYFNYEAQQDKSGLPNDRFSAERPEGSISTLTIQRTEQRDSAMYRCATKLNARPGETQYFGPGTRLLVL.

This clonotype was seen at least ten times. This rearrangement joins TRBV10-2 to TRBJ1-2; no reliable D call. Germline lookup yields CDR1 WSHSY and CDR2 SAAADI. This CDR3 region has 12 residues. Trimming stripped 3 bases from V and 3 bases from J, with 5 bases between. The chain's CDR3 is CASSDTDYGYTF. The CDR3 coding sequence is TGCGCCAGCAGTGACACAGACTATGGCTACACCTTC.

This clonotype was observed a single time. This may come from a read error, since a much larger clone is one base off. CDR3 residues: CASSSRMAGDYGYTF. The DNA for the CDR3 is TGTGCCAGCAGTTCCAGGATGGCTGGAGACTATGGCTACACCTTC. This chain joins TRBV12-3 or TRBV12-4 and TRBJ1-2; D is unclear. V lost 4 bases, J lost 3 bases, and 15 bases lay in between. CDR3 length: 15 amino acids.

V is TRBV29-1 and J is TRBJ1-1, with 8 bases aligning to TRBD1. Losses at the gene ends were 8 bases for V and 5 bases for J; bases not matched to a gene: 10. In germline, CDR1 is SQVTM, CDR2 ANQGSEA. CDR3 length: 13 amino acids. Here the CDR3 DNA reads TGCAGCTTAACAGGGGGGGTACGAACTGAAGCTTTCTTT. It encodes CSLTGGVRTEAFF.

The table lists this clonotype with many counts. V and J are TRBV7-9 and TRBJ1-2; D gene uncertain. V was shortened by 1 base and J by 3 bases, with 12 bases between the two germline ends. The CDR3 runs to 15 residues. The germline CDR1 and CDR2 sequences are SEHNR and FQNEAQ (reference sequence). The CDR3 sequence: CASSLGAAVDYGYTF. CDR3 nucleotides: TGTGCCAGCAGCTTAGGTGCGGCGGTGGACTATGGCTACACCTTC.

This chain uses TRBV2 with TRBJ1-1; 7 bases are shared with TRBD1. Germline assignment: CDR1 SNHLY and CDR2 FYNNEI. V shed 6 bases and J 0 bases; nucleotides not matched to a gene: 10. This CDR3 comprises 16 residues. Here the CDR3 reads CASSVKDRTMNTEAFF. CDR3 coding DNA: TGTGCCAGCAGCGTCAAGGACAGGACCATGAACACTGAAGCTTTCTTT.

This clonotype was recorded at least ten times. CDR3 DNA sequence: TGCAGCGTTGATTCGGGGACTAGCGGGAGGTCATACTTC. Protein sequence: CSVDSGTSGRSYF. The chain uses TRBV29-1 and TRBJ2-5; TRBD2 matches at 15 bases. In germline, CDR1 is SQVTM, CDR2 ANQGSEA. The CDR3 spans 13 residues. Trimming cost V 3 bases and J 14 bases; bases outside gene matches: 7.

This clonotype showed up many times. V and J are TRBV10-3 and TRBJ1-2; D may be TRBD1 (5 bases). This CDR3 comprises 12 residues. V shed 4 bases and J shed 8 bases, with 11 bases lying between them. The germline CDR1 and CDR2 sequences are ENHRY and SYGVKD. CDR3 region: CAISGGLVGYTF. CDR3 coding DNA: TGTGCCATCAGTGGGGGACTGGTAGGCTACACCTTC.